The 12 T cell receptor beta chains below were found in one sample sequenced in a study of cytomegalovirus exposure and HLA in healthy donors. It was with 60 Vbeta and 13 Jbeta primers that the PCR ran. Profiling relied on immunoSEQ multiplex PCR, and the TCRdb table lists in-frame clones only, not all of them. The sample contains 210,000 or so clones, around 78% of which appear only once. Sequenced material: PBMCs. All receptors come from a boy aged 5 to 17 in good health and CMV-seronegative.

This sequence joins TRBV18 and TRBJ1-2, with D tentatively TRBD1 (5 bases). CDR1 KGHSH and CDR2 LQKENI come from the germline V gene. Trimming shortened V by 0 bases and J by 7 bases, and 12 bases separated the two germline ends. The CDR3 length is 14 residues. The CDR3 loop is CASSPPNQGAGYTF. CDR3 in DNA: TGTGCCAGCTCACCACCGAATCAAGGGGCTGGCTACACCTTC.

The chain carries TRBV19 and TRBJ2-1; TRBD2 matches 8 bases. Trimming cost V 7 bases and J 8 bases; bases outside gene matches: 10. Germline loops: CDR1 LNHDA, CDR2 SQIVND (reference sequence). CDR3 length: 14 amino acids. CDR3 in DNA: TGTGCCAGTAAGGGAGCGGGAGAATGGGATGAGCAGTTCTTC. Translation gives CASKGAGEWDEQFF.

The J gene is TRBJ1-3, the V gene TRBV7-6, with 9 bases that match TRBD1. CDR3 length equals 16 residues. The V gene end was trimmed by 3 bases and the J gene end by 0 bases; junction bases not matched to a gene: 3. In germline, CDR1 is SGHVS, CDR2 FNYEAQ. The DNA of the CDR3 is TGTGCCAGCAGCTTGGACAGGGGCGTCTCTGGAAACACCATATATTTT. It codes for CASSLDRGVSGNTIYF.

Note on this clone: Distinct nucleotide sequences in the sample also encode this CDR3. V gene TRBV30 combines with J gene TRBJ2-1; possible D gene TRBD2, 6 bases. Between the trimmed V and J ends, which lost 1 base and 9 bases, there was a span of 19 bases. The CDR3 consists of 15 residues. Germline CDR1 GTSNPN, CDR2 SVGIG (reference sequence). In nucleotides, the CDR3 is TGTGCCTGGAGTGCCCTGGCGGGGATATTGGGTGAGCAGTTCTTC. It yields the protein CAWSALAGILGEQFF.

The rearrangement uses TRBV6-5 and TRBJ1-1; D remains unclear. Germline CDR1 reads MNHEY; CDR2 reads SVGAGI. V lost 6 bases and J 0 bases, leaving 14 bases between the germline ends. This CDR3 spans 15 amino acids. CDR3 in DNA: TGTGCCAGCAGACCGACGAGGGAATTGAACACTGAAGCTTTCTTT. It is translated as CASRPTRELNTEAFF.

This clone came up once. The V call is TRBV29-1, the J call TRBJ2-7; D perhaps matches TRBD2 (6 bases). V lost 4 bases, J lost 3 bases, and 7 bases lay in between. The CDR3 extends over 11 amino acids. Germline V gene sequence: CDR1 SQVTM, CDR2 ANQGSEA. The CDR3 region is CSVVGGYEQYF. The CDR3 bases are TGCAGCGTTGTGGGAGGCTACGAGCAGTACTTC.

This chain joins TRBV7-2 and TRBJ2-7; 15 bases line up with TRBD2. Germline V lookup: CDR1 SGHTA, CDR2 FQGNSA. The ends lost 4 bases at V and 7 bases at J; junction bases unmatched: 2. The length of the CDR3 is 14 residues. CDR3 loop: CASSSGLAGGEQYF. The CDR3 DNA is TGTGCCAGCAGCTCGGGACTAGCGGGAGGAGAGCAGTACTTC.

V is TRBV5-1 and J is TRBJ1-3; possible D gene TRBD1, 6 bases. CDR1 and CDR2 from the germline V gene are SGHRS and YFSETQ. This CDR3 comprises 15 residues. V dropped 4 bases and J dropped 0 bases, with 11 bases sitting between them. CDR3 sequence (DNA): TGCGCCAGCAGCCCTGGACAGCCCTCTGGAAACACCATATATTTT. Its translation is CASSPGQPSGNTIYF.

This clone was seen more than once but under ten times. The CDR3 region is CASSVGGRGYGYTF. The DNA for the CDR3 is TGTGCCAGCAGCGTAGGGGGCAGGGGCTATGGCTACACCTTC. This chain uses TRBV9 with TRBJ1-2; D is perhaps TRBD1 (6 bases). CDR3 size: 14 residues. The V and J ends lost 0 bases and 4 bases respectively, with 10 bases between them. Germline CDR1 is SGDLS and CDR2 is YYNGEE.

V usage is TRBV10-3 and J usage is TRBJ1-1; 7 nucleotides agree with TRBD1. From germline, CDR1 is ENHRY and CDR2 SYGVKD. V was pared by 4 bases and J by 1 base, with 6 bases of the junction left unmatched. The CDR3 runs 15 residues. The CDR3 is CAISAPGQKNTEAFF. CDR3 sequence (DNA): TGTGCCATCAGTGCCCCGGGACAGAAGAACACTGAAGCTTTCTTT.

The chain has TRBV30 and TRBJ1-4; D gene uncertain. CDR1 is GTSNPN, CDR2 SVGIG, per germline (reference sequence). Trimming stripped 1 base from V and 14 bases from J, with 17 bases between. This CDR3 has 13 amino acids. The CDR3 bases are TGTGCCTGGAGTGCCTTTAGAAGCGGTCCGCTGTTTTTT. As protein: CAWSAFRSGPLFF.

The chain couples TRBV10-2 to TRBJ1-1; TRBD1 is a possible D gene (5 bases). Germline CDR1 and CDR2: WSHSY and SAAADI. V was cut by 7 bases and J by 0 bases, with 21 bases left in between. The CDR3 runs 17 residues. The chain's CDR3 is CASTPGRAELLNTEAFF. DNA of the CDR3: TGCGCCAGCACACCAGGGAGGGCAGAACTATTGAACACTGAAGCTTTCTTT.